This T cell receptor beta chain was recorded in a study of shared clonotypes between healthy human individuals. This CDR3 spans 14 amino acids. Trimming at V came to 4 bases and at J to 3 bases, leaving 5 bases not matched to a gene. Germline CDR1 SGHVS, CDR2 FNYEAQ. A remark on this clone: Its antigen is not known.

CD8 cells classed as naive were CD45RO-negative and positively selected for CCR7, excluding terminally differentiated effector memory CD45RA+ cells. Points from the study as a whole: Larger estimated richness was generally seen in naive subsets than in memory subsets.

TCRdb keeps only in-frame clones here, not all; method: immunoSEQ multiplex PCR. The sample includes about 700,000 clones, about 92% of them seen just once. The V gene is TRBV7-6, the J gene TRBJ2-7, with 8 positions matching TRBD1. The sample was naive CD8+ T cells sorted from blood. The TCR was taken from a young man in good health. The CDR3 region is CASSSRTGLYEQYF. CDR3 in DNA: TGTGCCAGCAGCTCGAGGACAGGGCTCTACGAGCAGTACTTC. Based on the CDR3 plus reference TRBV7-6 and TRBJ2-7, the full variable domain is GAGVSQSPRYKVTKRGQDVALRCDPISGHVSLYWYRQALGQGPEFLTYFNYEAQQDKSGLPNDRFSAERPEGSISTLTIQRTEQRDSAMYRCASSSRTGLYEQYFGPGTRLTVT.